This T cell receptor beta chain was sequenced during a study of T cell repertoires in cytomegalovirus infection. Study context: Matching HLA type, along with CMV infection, was indicated by public TCR beta signatures.

V was cut by 1 base and J by 4 bases, with 7 bases left in between. The CDR3 runs to 13 residues. The germline CDR1 and CDR2 sequences are SGHTA and FQGNSA. This clonotype was seen ten or more times. What it binds is unknown. Findings of the study overall: Dominating the ex vivo response were HLA-C-restricted CMV-specific TCR beta clonotypes. Based on cumulative public TCR beta family frequency, carriers of CMV plus the relevant HLA were identified.

Using its own MiXCR run on the reads, TCRdb lists one record per CDR3 protein. Counted here are roughly 77,000 distinct CDR3 sequences, 3% to 4.5% occurring once; the ten biggest clones make up roughly 22%. The specimen was PBMCs. V usage is TRBV7-2 and J usage is TRBJ1-1; D not certain. The receptor comes from a human donor in good health (CMV status not recorded). Some clones in this sample may be carry-over from other donors' samples. The CDR3, as DNA: TGTGCCAGCAGCTTAGATTTCTTCACTGAAGCTTTCTTT. This translates into CASSLDFFTEAFF.